Listed below are T cell receptor beta chains from one sample, sequenced in a study of cytomegalovirus exposure and HLA in healthy donors. The method was immunoSEQ multiplex PCR; TCRdb's version includes in-frame clones alone and lacks a portion of them. The data contain some 67,000 clones, more than 80% of them seen just once; the ten biggest clones take up just under 3%. The sample taken for sequencing was PBMCs. The receptor source for this set is a woman younger than 45 in good health and CMV-seronegative. Each CDR3 is given with its conserved first and last residue. The D gene is left open where the match is weak. The listing skips clone size in some rows; elsewhere it reads once, few, many or a size class.

J gene,clone size,D gene,V gene,CDR3 DNA,CDR3 protein
TRBJ2-7,.,.,TRBV5-4,TGTGCCAGCAGCTTTGCACCGGGACAAGATTACGAGCAGTACTTC,CASSFAPGQDYEQYF
TRBJ1-2,.,TRBD1,TRBV5-6,TGTGCCAGCAGCTTTGGCGGACAGGGTTTAGGCTACACCTTC,CASSFGGQGLGYTF
TRBJ2-5,.,TRBD2,TRBV5-1,TGCGCCAGCAGCTCGGGGGGAGTAGAGACCCAGTACTTC,CASSSGGVETQYF
TRBJ1-1,.,.,TRBV7-2,TGTGCCAGCAGCTTAGCGGTCGACGGGACTGAAGCTTTCTTT,CASSLAVDGTEAFF
TRBJ1-1,once,.,TRBV5-6,TGTGCCAGCAGCTTGGCTGTATCGGCTGAAGCTTTCTTT,CASSLAVSAEAFF
TRBJ1-5,.,TRBD1,TRBV5-1,TGCGCCAGCAGCTTGGAAGGGGGCGTACAGCCCCAGCATTTT,CASSLEGGVQPQHF
TRBJ2-7,.,TRBD1,TRBV6-5,TGTGCCAGCAGTTACTCGAGGGACAGGGGATCCTACGAGCAGTACTTC,CASSYSRDRGSYEQYF
TRBJ2-3,.,.,TRBV5-5,TGTGCCAGCTCCGCTGGGGGGGGGCGCACAGATACGCAGTATTTT,CASSAGGGRTDTQYF
TRBJ1-1,.,.,TRBV9,TGTGCCAGCAGCTTCCAGGGCACTGAAGCTTTCTTT,CASSFQGTEAFF
TRBJ2-2,.,TRBD1,TRBV6-5,TGTGCCAGCAGTCCCGGACAGGGAAGCGGGGAGCTGTTTTTT,CASSPGQGSGELFF